What follows are 13 T cell receptor beta chains derived from one specimen sequenced in a study of radiotherapy plus CTLA-4 blockade in lung cancer. TCRdb's copy holds only in-frame clones and misses some; the assay was immunoSEQ multiplex PCR. Of around 91,000 clones in the sample, about 91% were seen once. Sample: peripheral blood, taken from a patient treated with radiotherapy plus ipilimumab. Receptor source: a human donor with non-small cell lung cancer that progressed on radiotherapy plus ipilimumab.

The rearrangement uses TRBV27 and TRBJ2-1; 16 nucleotides line up with TRBD2. There are 19 residues in the CDR3. CDR1 and CDR2 from the germline V gene are MNHEY and SMNVEV (reference sequence). Unmatched junction bases numbered 15, after V lost 6 bases and J lost 7 bases. The CDR3 reads CASRTAAGTSGRARNEQFF. CDR3 sequence (DNA): TGTGCCAGCAGGACAGCCGCCGGGACTAGCGGGAGGGCCCGGAATGAGCAGTTCTTC.

This chain connects TRBV6-6 to TRBJ1-5, with 9 bases that match TRBD1. CDR3 size: 16 residues. Germline CDR1 MNHNY, CDR2 SVGAGI (reference sequence). J was trimmed by 1 base and V by 5 bases; bases with no gene match: 6. The CDR3 DNA is TGTGCCAGCAGTAACCCGGACAGGGGAAGCAATCAGCCCCAGCATTTT. Residues: CASSNPDRGSNQPQHF.

The chain carries TRBV6-1 and TRBJ1-5, with TRBD1 matching 7 bases. CDR1 is MNHNS and CDR2 is SASEGT in the germline V gene. This CDR3 is built from 14 residues. Losses at the gene ends were 8 bases for V and 1 base for J; bases not matched to a gene: 5. CDR3 sequence reads: CASRSGGSNQPQHF. The CDR3 DNA reads as TGTGCCAGCCGCTCAGGGGGGAGCAATCAGCCCCAGCATTTT.

This clone was counted between two and nine times. This rearrangement joins TRBV10-3 to TRBJ1-5; no clear D. V was pared by 2 bases and J by 1 base, with 6 bases between. Germline V gene sequence: CDR1 ENHRY, CDR2 SYGVKD. The CDR3 is 14 residues long. In DNA form, the CDR3 reads TGTGCCATCAGTGAGACACAGAGCAATCAGCCCCAGCATTTT. Its translation is CAISETQSNQPQHF.

The chain employs TRBV19 and TRBJ2-2, with D unresolved. The CDR3 covers 14 residues. The ends were cut back, 7 bases at V and 2 bases at J, with 11 bases in the middle. CDR1 LNHDA and CDR2 SQIVND come from the germline V gene (reference sequence). The CDR3 DNA reads TGTGCCAGTACGGCGGTACTCAACACCGGGGAGCTGTTTTTT. Its protein product is CASTAVLNTGELFF.

The V and J genes are TRBV19 and TRBJ2-7; the D is unclear. Trimming took off 3 bases at V and 2 bases at J, with 11 bases between the two ends. CDR1 is LNHDA, CDR2 SQIVND, per germline (reference sequence). The CDR3 length is 14 residues. Here the CDR3 reads CASSIAGGPYEQYF. The DNA of the CDR3 is TGTGCCAGTAGTATCGCCGGTGGGCCCTACGAGCAGTACTTC.

This chain uses TRBV7-9 with TRBJ1-2, with D unclear. The V end was cut by 5 bases, the J end by 1 base, with 5 bases between. The length of the CDR3 is 12 residues. The germline gives CDR1 SEHNR, CDR2 FQNEAQ (reference sequence). CDR3 DNA sequence: TGTGCCAGCAGCGGCGTTAACTATGGCTACACCTTC. Translated: CASSGVNYGYTF. Supplemented by reference TRBV7-9 and TRBJ1-2, the full variable domain reads DTGVSQNPRHKITKRGQNVTFRCDPISEHNRLYWYRQTLGQGPEFLTYFQNEAQLEKSRLLSDRFSAERPKGSFSTLEIQRTEQGDSAMYLCASSGVNYGYTFGSGTRLTVV.

This clone was observed once. The chain combines TRBV6-1 with TRBJ2-7, with 7 bases lining up with TRBD2. The ends lost 7 bases at V and 3 bases at J; junction bases unmatched: 9. This CDR3 has 14 amino acids. Per germline, CDR1 MNHNS and CDR2 SASEGT. The CDR3 region has the DNA TGTGCCAGCACCCGAGCTAGCGGCTACTACGAGCAGTACTTC. This gives the protein CASTRASGYYEQYF.

This clone was counted a single time. This rearrangement joins TRBV5-1 to TRBJ1-3; D call uncertain. This CDR3 comprises 15 residues. V was pared by 0 bases and J by 10 bases, with 17 bases between. The germline CDR1 and CDR2 sequences are SGHRS and YFSETQ. The CDR3 DNA sequence: TGCGCCAGCAGCTTGGGTCAGGCGCGCGGCGATACCATATATTTT. Amino acids: CASSLGQARGDTIYF.

CDR3 sequence reads: CSVGSRWSGPRGTQYF. The CDR3 DNA sequence: TGCAGCGTTGGATCGAGGTGGTCAGGCCCGAGGGGGACCCAGTACTTC. The V and J genes are TRBV29-1 and TRBJ2-5; D possibly uses TRBD1 or TRBD2 (5 bases each). The CDR3 spans 16 residues. Deletions cut 4 bases from V and 7 bases from J, with 25 bases between. Germline V gives CDR1 SQVTM, CDR2 ANQGSEA.

This clone was seen once. The chain employs TRBV18 and TRBJ1-2; perhaps TRBD1 as D (6 bases). The CDR3 extends over 14 amino acids. CDR1 is KGHSH, CDR2 LQKENI, per germline. Between the trimmed V and J ends, which lost 4 bases and 7 bases, there was a span of 16 bases. The CDR3, as DNA: TGTGCCAGCTCACAGACAGGTTTGAGTGTTGGCTACACCTTC. Residues: CASSQTGLSVGYTF.

This clone has just a few counts. The chain joins TRBV18 to TRBJ1-1; D may be TRBD1 (5 bases). The germline CDR1 and CDR2 sequences are KGHSH and LQKENI. V was clipped by 2 bases and J by 1 base, with 8 bases between them. The CDR3 has 14 amino acids. CDR3 amino acids: CASSPRQQNTEAFF. The CDR3 nucleotides read TGTGCCAGCTCACCAAGACAGCAGAACACTGAAGCTTTCTTT.

The rearrangement uses TRBV6-1 and TRBJ2-1; D is unclear. Trimming cost V 5 bases and J 11 bases, with 4 bases left between them. The CDR3 runs to 9 residues. Per the germline V gene, CDR1 is MNHNS and CDR2 is SASEGT. The CDR3 DNA follows: TGTGCCAGCAGTTTTAAGCAGTTCTTC. It encodes CASSFKQFF.